Shown below are 17 T cell receptor beta chains from a single sample sequenced in a study of memory CD4+ T cells and cytomegalovirus serostatus. TCRdb's table, derived via immunoSEQ multiplex PCR, lists solely in-frame clones and lacks some. The sample consists of approximately 60,000 clones, roughly 81% of them appearing once. The sort gate was single viable CD3+CD4+CD8-CD45RO+ cells for memory CD4+ T cells. Source material: memory CD4+ T cells from blood. The source is an adult in good health and CMV-seronegative.

The V and J genes are TRBV2 and TRBJ2-2; a possible D gene is TRBD1 (6 bases). The germline V gene encodes CDR1 SNHLY and CDR2 FYNNEI. V lost 3 bases, J lost 4 bases, and 9 bases lay in between. This CDR3 region has 14 residues. CDR3 bases: TGTGCCAGCAGTGAGGGACACTCCACCGGGGAGCTGTTTTTT. Translation gives CASSEGHSTGELFF.

The genes are TRBV9 and TRBJ2-7; D gene unclear. CDR1 and CDR2 (germline): SGDLS, YYNGEE. V lost 4 bases to trimming and J lost 5 bases, with 16 bases between them. The CDR3 runs to 14 residues. The CDR3 DNA is TGTGCCAGCAGCCCCCAGCACAGTAAGCACGAGCAGTACTTC. Protein product: CASSPQHSKHEQYF.

The sample holds a few counts of this clone. The chain links TRBV7-8 to TRBJ2-1; 8 bases match TRBD1. CDR3 length equals 16 residues. V trimming: 2 bases; J trimming: 7 bases; junction bases outside the gene matches: 10. CDR1 and CDR2 (germline): SGHVS, FQNEAQ. The DNA of the CDR3 is TGTGCCAGCAGCTTATATGGACAGGGACGGTCTAATGAGCAGTTCTTC. Translated, it gives CASSLYGQGRSNEQFF.

The chain joins TRBV4-1 to TRBJ2-1, with D tentatively TRBD2 (6 bases). This CDR3 contains 15 residues. CDR1 is MGHRA and CDR2 is YSYEKL in the germline V gene. V lost 4 bases, J lost 1 base, and 11 bases lay in between. The CDR3 is CASSLSSASYNEQFF. DNA of the CDR3: TGCGCCAGCAGCCTGTCTAGCGCTTCCTACAATGAGCAGTTCTTC.

The J gene is TRBJ1-1, the V gene TRBV19, with D hard to call. Germline CDR1 LNHDA, CDR2 SQIVND (reference sequence). The V end was cut by 6 bases, the J end by 4 bases, with 21 bases between. The CDR3 length is 16 residues. The CDR3 DNA reads TGTGCCAGTAGCCTTTTTATCGGCAGTTCCTCCACTGAAGCTTTCTTT. As protein: CASSLFIGSSSTEAFF.

V and J are TRBV4-1 and TRBJ2-3; tentatively, D is TRBD2 (6 bases). From germline, CDR1 is MGHRA and CDR2 YSYEKL. This CDR3 has 16 amino acids. V gave up 0 bases and J gave up 1 base, with 11 bases separating them. In nucleotides, the CDR3 is TGCGCCAGCAGCCAAGATGCAACGGGAGGCACAGATACGCAGTATTTT. Its protein product is CASSQDATGGTDTQYF.

The chain links TRBV7-9 to TRBJ2-2; D is unclear. CDR3 length equals 17 residues. The germline V gene encodes CDR1 SEHNR and CDR2 FQNEAQ (reference sequence). Trimming removed 3 bases at V and 0 bases at J, with 14 bases between. CDR3 sequence: CASSFKRQETNTGELFF. CDR3 DNA sequence: TGTGCCAGCAGCTTTAAACGGCAGGAGACGAACACCGGGGAGCTGTTTTTT. Supplemented by reference TRBV7-9 and TRBJ2-2, the full variable domain reads DTGVSQNPRHKITKRGQNVTFRCDPISEHNRLYWYRQTLGQGPEFLTYFQNEAQLEKSRLLSDRFSAERPKGSFSTLEIQRTEQGDSAMYLCASSFKRQETNTGELFFGEGSRLTVL.

This chain links TRBV7-2 with TRBJ2-5; maybe TRBD2 (6 bases). CDR1 SGHTA and CDR2 FQGNSA come from the germline V gene. V gave up 4 bases and J gave up 2 bases, with 14 bases separating them. This CDR3 contains 15 residues. DNA of the CDR3: TGTGCCAGCAGCTACGGGACTGGGGGACAAGAGACCCAGTACTTC. Translation gives CASSYGTGGQETQYF.

The chain is built from TRBV5-6 and TRBJ2-7, with D unresolved. The V gene's germline CDR1 is SGHDT and CDR2 YYEEEE. Trimming removed 3 bases at V and 4 bases at J, with 8 bases between. The CDR3 has 12 amino acids. CDR3 region: CASSWGRYEQYF. DNA for the CDR3: TGTGCCAGCAGCTGGGGAAGGTACGAGCAGTACTTC.

The chain uses TRBV7-6 and TRBJ2-1; 10 bases line up with TRBD2. V lost 1 base and J lost 9; bases outside the gene matches: 12. The V gene's germline CDR1 is SGHVS and CDR2 FNYEAQ. This CDR3 comprises 17 residues. Written as DNA, the CDR3 is TGTGCCAGCAGCTTAGAAACGGCTAGCGGGAGAGGGGGTGAGCAGTTCTTC. This encodes CASSLETASGRGGEQFF. The variable domain in full, completed from reference TRBV7-6 and TRBJ2-1, reads GAGVSQSPRYKVTKRGQDVALRCDPISGHVSLYWYRQALGQGPEFLTYFNYEAQQDKSGLPNDRFSAERPEGSISTLTIQRTEQRDSAMYRCASSLETASGRGGEQFFGPGTRLTVL.

To note about this clone: Relative to the germline gene, one junction end is altered; a read error may explain this. The chain links TRBV6-1 to TRBJ2-5; D gene uncertain. Germline CDR1 reads MNHNS; CDR2 reads SASEGT. This CDR3 comprises 11 residues. CDR3 residues: CASSEEETQYF. DNA for the CDR3: TGTGCCAGCAGCGAAGAAGAGACCCAGTACTTC.

The chain has TRBV6-5 and TRBJ2-2; D remains ambiguous. The V and J ends lost 6 bases and 1 base respectively, with 12 bases between them. CDR3 size: 15 residues. Germline V gives CDR1 MNHEY, CDR2 SVGAGI. The CDR3, as DNA: TGTGCCAGCAGACCCCCGACCCGGAACACCGGGGAGCTGTTTTTT. Translating gives CASRPPTRNTGELFF.

V usage is TRBV4-1 and J usage is TRBJ1-1; no clear D. The CDR3 length is 15 residues. Germline values: CDR1 MGHRA, CDR2 YSYEKL. V dropped 5 bases and J dropped 6 bases, with 19 bases sitting between them. DNA of the CDR3: TGCGCCAGCAGCATCGGTAAAGCGGGTATGTCTGAAGCTTTCTTT. As protein: CASSIGKAGMSEAFF.

This rearrangement joins TRBV30 to TRBJ1-3; no definite D call. The CDR3 extends over 16 amino acids. Germline V gives CDR1 GTSNPN, CDR2 SVGIG (reference sequence). Trimming shortened V by 3 bases and J by 4 bases, and 19 bases separated the two germline ends. The CDR3 DNA follows: TGTGCCTGGAGCCTAGAGGCGGGAATCTTAGGAAACACCATATATTTT. As protein: CAWSLEAGILGNTIYF.

V is TRBV27 and J is TRBJ2-1, with D perhaps matching TRBD1 (5 bases). The CDR3 loop spans 15 amino acids. Germline V CDR1 and CDR2: MNHEY, SMNVEV (reference sequence). Trimming removed 8 bases at V and 4 bases at J, with 18 bases between. This chain's CDR3 is CASAKEQVNYNEQFF. The CDR3 nucleotides read TGTGCCAGCGCAAAGGAACAGGTAAATTACAATGAGCAGTTCTTC.

The chain joins TRBV11-3 to TRBJ2-5, with 8 bases matching TRBD2. The V gene's germline CDR1 is SGHNT and CDR2 YENEEA. With 1 base clipped from V and 4 bases from J, the junction kept 5 bases outside the gene matches. The CDR3 totals 15 residues. The CDR3 coding sequence is TGTGCCAGCAGCTTAGGGGCTAGCGGGCGAGAGACCCAGTACTTC. Amino acid sequence: CASSLGASGRETQYF.

The V call is TRBV11-3, the J call TRBJ2-1; 7 nucleotides line up with TRBD1. The trim removed 3 bases at V and 9 bases at J, leaving 11 bases unmatched. The germline CDR1 and CDR2 sequences are SGHNT and YENEEA. The CDR3 is 15 amino acids. The CDR3 DNA is TGTGCCAGCAGCTTGGCACAGGGGTTGGTGGGTGAGCAGTTCTTC. Its protein is CASSLAQGLVGEQFF.